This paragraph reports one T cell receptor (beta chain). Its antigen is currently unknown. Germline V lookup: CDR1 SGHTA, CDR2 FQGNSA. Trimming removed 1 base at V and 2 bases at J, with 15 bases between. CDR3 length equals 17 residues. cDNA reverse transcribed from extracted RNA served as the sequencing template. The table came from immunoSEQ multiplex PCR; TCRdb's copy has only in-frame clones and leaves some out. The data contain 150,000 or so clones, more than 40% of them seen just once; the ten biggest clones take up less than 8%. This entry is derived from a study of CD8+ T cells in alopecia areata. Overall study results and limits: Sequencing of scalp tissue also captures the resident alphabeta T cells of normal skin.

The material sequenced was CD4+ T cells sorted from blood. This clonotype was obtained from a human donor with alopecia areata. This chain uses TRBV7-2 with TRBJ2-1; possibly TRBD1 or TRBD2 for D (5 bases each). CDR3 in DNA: TGTGCCAGCAGCTTAGATTCGGGGCGCGCTCCCTACAATGAGCAGTTCTTC. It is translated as CASSLDSGRAPYNEQFF.